In this sample, the clone carrying this T cell receptor beta chain turned up once. The antigen is undetermined. This sample was included in a study of memory CD8 T cells in hepatitis C reinfection. As for the study in general: Between 55 and 20 weeks before reinfection detection, pre-reinfection samples were drawn.

Study-level points and caveats: Only a handful of donors prevented definitive conclusions about public clonotypes.

Time point in this sample: pre-reinfection, 55 to 20 weeks before reinfection detection. TCR sequencing was done directly ex vivo on sorted cells, without expansion in vitro. At all three reinfection time points, viable CD3+ CD8+ CD45RO- cells from a couple of donors served as controls. Method: immunoSEQ multiplex PCR; TCRdb's copy keeps in-frame clones and lacks some. The sample includes 45,000 to 65,000 clones, around nine tenths of them seen just once. With V trimmed by 5 bases and J by 1 base, 12 bases remained unmatched. The CDR3 covers 17 residues. Germline V CDR1 and CDR2: SEHNR, FQNEAQ (reference sequence).

The rearrangement joins TRBV7-9 to TRBJ2-3, with 7 bases matching TRBD1. Sequenced: naive CD8+ T cells sorted from blood. The receptor's source is a man younger than 35 with hepatitis C virus infection. The CDR3 region has the DNA TGTGCCAGCAGCCTCTGGACAGGTTTGGGGGGCACAGATACGCAGTATTTT. Amino acids: CASSLWTGLGGTDTQYF. The entire variable domain, with the rest obtained from reference TRBV7-9 and TRBJ2-3, is as follows: DTGVSQNPRHKITKRGQNVTFRCDPISEHNRLYWYRQTLGQGPEFLTYFQNEAQLEKSRLLSDRFSAERPKGSFSTLEIQRTEQGDSAMYLCASSLWTGLGGTDTQYFGPGTRLTVL.